A single sample gave rise to the 24 T cell receptor beta chains below, sequenced in a study of blood T cell repertoires in COVID-19. Data came from immunoSEQ multiplex PCR; TCRdb stores just in-frame clones and leaves some out. The data show around 400,000 clones, 80% to 90% seen once. Sequencing was carried out using peripheral blood. Every receptor here comes from an older woman with COVID-19, enrolled during active disease.

The V call is TRBV19, the J call TRBJ1-5; 7 bases align to TRBD1. This CDR3 is built from 16 residues. Losses at the gene ends were 4 bases for V and 5 bases for J; bases not matched to a gene: 11. Germline V CDR1 and CDR2: LNHDA, SQIVND (reference sequence). The CDR3: CASSTSGQAIYQPQHF. The CDR3 DNA reads as TGTGCCAGTAGTACCTCCGGACAGGCCATATATCAGCCCCAGCATTTT.

The chain joins TRBV4-1 to TRBJ1-2; 9 bases fit TRBD1. This CDR3 is built from 15 residues. CDR1 is MGHRA, CDR2 YSYEKL, per germline. V trimming: 2 bases; J trimming: 5 bases; junction bases outside the gene matches: 6. The CDR3 region has the DNA TGCGCCAGCAGCCAACTAGGACAGGGGAAATATGGCTACACCTTC. The encoded protein is CASSQLGQGKYGYTF.

The J gene is TRBJ1-3, the V gene TRBV5-1; D might be TRBD1 (5 bases). The CDR3 is 18 amino acids. The germline V gene has CDR1 SGHRS and CDR2 YFSETQ. Trimming removed 4 bases at V and 0 bases at J, with 20 bases between. CDR3 in DNA: TGCGCCAGCAGCCCAGGCCGCGGGGCCTCCCACTCTGGAAACACCATATATTTT. Translated: CASSPGRGASHSGNTIYF. Full variable domain (outside the CDR3, taken from reference TRBV5-1 and TRBJ1-3): KAGVTQTPRYLIKTRGQQVTLSCSPISGHRSVSWYQQTPGQGLQFLFEYFSETQRNKGNFPGRFSGRQFSNSRSEMNVSTLELGDSALYLCASSPGRGASHSGNTIYFGEGSWLTVV.

This clone was seen just once. V usage is TRBV7-9 and J usage is TRBJ2-2, with D possibly being TRBD2 (5 bases). Trimming pared 0 bases from V and 8 bases from J, leaving 10 bases between. The CDR3 runs 14 residues. Germline CDR1 is SEHNR and CDR2 is FQNEAQ (reference sequence). The CDR3 here is CASSLALGAGELFF. CDR3 nucleotide sequence: TGTGCCAGCAGCTTAGCGCTGGGAGCAGGGGAGCTGTTTTTT.

V usage is TRBV28 and J usage is TRBJ2-7; D gene uncertain. V was cut by 2 bases and J by 6 bases, with 17 bases left in between. Germline V gene data show CDR1 as MDHEN and CDR2 as SYDVKM. This CDR3 contains 15 residues. This CDR3 is CASSLGQKHLAEQYF. CDR3 DNA sequence: TGTGCCAGCAGTTTAGGGCAAAAACACCTCGCCGAGCAGTACTTC. Filled out from reference TRBV28 and TRBJ2-7, the complete variable domain reads DVKVTQSSRYLVKRTGEKVFLECVQDMDHENMFWYRQDPGLGLRLIYFSYDVKMKEKGDIPEGYSVSREKKERFSLILESASTNQTSMYLCASSLGQKHLAEQYFGPGTRLTVT.

The rearrangement links TRBV7-2 to TRBJ1-1; maybe TRBD1 (5 bases). This CDR3 comprises 16 residues. From germline, CDR1 is SGHTA and CDR2 FQGNSA. The ends were cut back, 3 bases at V and 4 bases at J, with 18 bases in the middle. The CDR3 DNA reads as TGTGCCAGCAGCTTCAACAGGAGGGGAATAAGCACTGAAGCTTTCTTT. As protein: CASSFNRRGISTEAFF.

Of note for this clone: This specimen includes other DNA sequences encoding the same CDR3. This chain connects TRBV7-3 to TRBJ2-5; 11 nucleotides agree with TRBD2. There are 15 residues in the CDR3. Losses at the gene ends were 3 bases for V and 4 bases for J; bases not matched to a gene: 4. CDR1 and CDR2 from the germline V gene are SGHTA and FQGTGA. CDR3 in amino acids: CASSFSGGAGETQYF. Here the CDR3 DNA reads TGTGCCAGCAGCTTTAGCGGGGGGGCCGGAGAGACCCAGTACTTC.

The chain is built from TRBV9 and TRBJ2-3; 8 bases are a match to TRBD2. Germline trimming cut 1 base from V and 4 bases from J; bases unmatched to any gene: 11. CDR3 length: 17 amino acids. Germline V gene sequence: CDR1 SGDLS, CDR2 YYNGEE. The CDR3 reads CASSVLNGGAFPDTQYF. CDR3 DNA sequence: TGTGCCAGCAGCGTACTAAACGGGGGGGCCTTTCCAGATACGCAGTATTTT.

CDR3 nucleotides: TGCGCCAGCAGCTTGGAAGGGGGGGTCAGCAATCAGCCCCAGCATTTT. Its translation is CASSLEGGVSNQPQHF. The chain joins TRBV5-1 to TRBJ1-5; a possible D gene is TRBD1 (6 bases). The germline CDR1 and CDR2 sequences are SGHRS and YFSETQ. The V end lost 0 bases, the J end lost 1 base, and 11 bases lay between the germline ends. This CDR3 region has 16 residues. Looking up the rest from reference TRBV5-1 and TRBJ1-5 gives the full variable domain: KAGVTQTPRYLIKTRGQQVTLSCSPISGHRSVSWYQQTPGQGLQFLFEYFSETQRNKGNFPGRFSGRQFSNSRSEMNVSTLELGDSALYLCASSLEGGVSNQPQHFGDGTRLSIL.

The CDR3 DNA reads as TGTGCCAGCAGTTACAGGGGGCCCCCCACAGATACGCAGTATTTT. This codes for CASSYRGPPTDTQYF. This sequence joins TRBV6-5 and TRBJ2-3; 7 bases match TRBD1. V was pared by 2 bases and J by 2 bases, with 4 bases of the junction left unmatched. This CDR3 is 15 amino acids long. Per germline, CDR1 MNHEY and CDR2 SVGAGI.

The CDR3 DNA reads TGCGCCAGCTCCGCAATCCGGGTCACAGATACGCAGTATTTT. Its protein product is CASSAIRVTDTQYF. V and J are TRBV5-1 and TRBJ2-3, with D unclear. V dropped 7 bases and J dropped 2 bases, with 14 bases sitting between them. This CDR3 spans 14 amino acids. Germline values: CDR1 SGHRS, CDR2 YFSETQ.

CDR3 in DNA: TGTGCCAGTAGCTACGTACGGGGGAATGAGCAGTTCTTC. This gives the protein CASSYVRGNEQFF. V usage is TRBV19 and J usage is TRBJ2-1; the D gene is possibly TRBD2 (6 bases). Trimming cost V 6 bases and J 7 bases, with 13 bases left between them. This CDR3 has 13 amino acids. Per the germline V gene, CDR1 is LNHDA and CDR2 is SQIVND (reference sequence).

The V and J genes are TRBV18 and TRBJ1-1, with a possible D match to TRBD1 (5 bases). The CDR3 is 15 amino acids. V was pared by 3 bases and J by 5 bases, with 16 bases between. CDR1 KGHSH and CDR2 LQKENI come from the germline V gene. The CDR3 coding sequence is TGTGCCAGCTCACCGGAACCGGGGGGGGATACTGAAGCTTTCTTT. Its translation is CASSPEPGGDTEAFF.

The CDR3 loop reads CASSWERGTEAFF. The CDR3 bases are TGTGCCAGCAGCTGGGAGCGGGGCACTGAAGCTTTCTTT. The chain uses TRBV11-2 and TRBJ1-1; no definite D call. CDR3 length: 13 residues. V lost 4 bases and J lost 4, with 10 bases in between. Per germline, CDR1 SGHAT and CDR2 FQNNGV.

The genes are TRBV20-1 and TRBJ1-2, with 7 bases identical to TRBD1. The CDR3 sequence is 11 residues long. The J segment lost 14 bases and the V segment lost 2 bases, leaving 8 bases of the junction unmatched. Germline CDR1 and CDR2: DFQATT and SNEGSKA (reference sequence). CDR3 DNA: TGCAGTGCTAGACACATGACAGGGATAACCTTC. The encoded protein is CSARHMTGITF.

The V call is TRBV27, the J call TRBJ2-7, with 8 bases lining up with TRBD2. V gave up 4 bases and J gave up 3 bases; unmatched junction bases: 14. The CDR3 has 17 amino acids. Germline loops: CDR1 MNHEY, CDR2 SMNVEV (reference sequence). The CDR3 DNA follows: TGTGCCAGCAGTTCCTCCAATTTAGCGGGGTACTACTACGAGCAGTACTTC. As protein: CASSSSNLAGYYYEQYF.

Details on this clone: The sample contains more than one DNA sequence encoding this CDR3. This sequence joins TRBV7-9 and TRBJ1-2; no reliable D call. The CDR3 spans 13 residues. CDR1 SEHNR and CDR2 FQNEAQ come from the germline V gene (reference sequence). The V end was cut by 3 bases, the J end by 3 bases, with 8 bases between. CDR3 nucleotide sequence: TGTGCCAGCAGCTTCGGTGGAGACTATGGCTACACCTTC. Translation: CASSFGGDYGYTF.

This clone was observed a single time. The chain recombines TRBV10-3 with TRBJ1-1, with a weak D call TRBD1 (5 bases). The CDR3 is 11 amino acids. V was cut by 10 bases and J by 4 bases, with 10 bases left in between. Germline CDR1 is ENHRY and CDR2 is SYGVKD. CDR3 sequence reads: CATYQGTEAFF. The CDR3 coding sequence is TGTGCCACATATCAGGGCACTGAAGCTTTCTTT.

The J gene is TRBJ2-2, the V gene TRBV5-6; tentative D call: TRBD1 (5 bases). The germline V gene encodes CDR1 SGHDT and CDR2 YYEEEE. The CDR3 sequence is 16 residues long. Trimming shortened V by 5 bases and J by 0 bases, and 14 bases separated the two germline ends. CDR3 in DNA: TGTGCCAGCAGGCCGTCAAGGGGAACGAACACCGGGGAGCTGTTTTTT. Translated, it gives CASRPSRGTNTGELFF.

The chain combines TRBV6-5 with TRBJ1-2, with a tentative D call TRBD1 (5 bases). Germline V gives CDR1 MNHEY, CDR2 SVGAGI. Trimming removed 4 bases from V and 8 bases from J, with 14 bases in between. The CDR3 runs 13 residues. CDR3 sequence: CASSSGTLTGYTF. The DNA of the CDR3 is TGTGCCAGCAGTTCCGGGACTCTTACAGGCTACACCTTC.

V is TRBV5-6 and J is TRBJ2-7; 10 nucleotides agree with TRBD1. Germline V gene data show CDR1 as SGHDT and CDR2 as YYEEEE. Trimming at V came to 4 bases and at J to 1 base, leaving 8 bases not matched to a gene. The CDR3 sequence is 16 residues long. CDR3 DNA sequence: TGTGCCAGCAGCACGCCCGGGACAGGGGTTTCCTACGAGCAGTACTTC. Translation gives CASSTPGTGVSYEQYF.

A few counts support this clone. This rearrangement joins TRBV6-6 to TRBJ1-6; 7 bases map to TRBD1. Germline assignment: CDR1 MNHNY and CDR2 SVGAGI (reference sequence). The CDR3 is 16 residues long. The junction had 13 bases not matched to a gene; V was cut back by 6 bases and J by 8 bases. CDR3 region: CASSSAGQRGHSPLHF. The CDR3 coding sequence is TGTGCCAGCAGCTCAGCCGGCCAGAGGGGGCATTCACCCCTCCACTTT.

This clone was seen only a few times. The rearrangement links TRBV2 to TRBJ1-5, with D maybe TRBD1 (5 bases). V dropped 4 bases and J dropped 2 bases, with 12 bases sitting between them. CDR1 is SNHLY, CDR2 FYNNEI, per germline. The CDR3 has 15 residues. The CDR3: CASSGDGLRNQPQHF. For the CDR3, the DNA is TGTGCCAGCAGTGGGGACGGACTACGCAATCAGCCCCAGCATTTT.

The rearrangement uses TRBV7-6 and TRBJ2-7, with D maybe TRBD1 (6 bases). Germline assignment: CDR1 SGHVS and CDR2 FNYEAQ. V lost 5 bases and J lost 5, with 28 bases in between. The CDR3 length is 18 residues. This CDR3 reads CASSADSQNYPGGDEQYF. CDR3 sequence (DNA): TGTGCCAGCAGCGCGGACAGTCAAAATTACCCTGGCGGCGACGAGCAGTACTTC.